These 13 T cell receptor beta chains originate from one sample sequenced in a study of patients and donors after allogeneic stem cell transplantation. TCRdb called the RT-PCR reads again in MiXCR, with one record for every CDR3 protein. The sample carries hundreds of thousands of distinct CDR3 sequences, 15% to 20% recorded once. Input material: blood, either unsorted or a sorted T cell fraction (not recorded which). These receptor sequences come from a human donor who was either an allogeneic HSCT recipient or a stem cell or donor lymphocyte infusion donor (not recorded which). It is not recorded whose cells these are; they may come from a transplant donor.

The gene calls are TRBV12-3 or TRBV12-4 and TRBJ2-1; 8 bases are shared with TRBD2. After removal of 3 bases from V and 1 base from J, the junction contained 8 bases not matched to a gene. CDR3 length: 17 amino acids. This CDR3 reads CASSFRAGVISYNEQFF. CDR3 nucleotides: TGTGCCAGCAGTTTTCGAGCGGGAGTTATATCCTACAATGAGCAGTTCTTC.

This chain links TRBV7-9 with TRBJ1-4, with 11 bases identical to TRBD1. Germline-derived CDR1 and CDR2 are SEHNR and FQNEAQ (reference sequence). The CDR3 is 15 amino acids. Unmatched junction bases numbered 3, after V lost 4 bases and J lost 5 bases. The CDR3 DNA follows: TGTGCCAGCAGCTCGGGACAGGGGGTAAATGAAAAACTGTTTTTT. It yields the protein CASSSGQGVNEKLFF. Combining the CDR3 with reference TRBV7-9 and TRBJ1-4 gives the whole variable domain DTGVSQNPRHKITKRGQNVTFRCDPISEHNRLYWYRQTLGQGPEFLTYFQNEAQLEKSRLLSDRFSAERPKGSFSTLEIQRTEQGDSAMYLCASSSGQGVNEKLFFGSGTQLSVL.

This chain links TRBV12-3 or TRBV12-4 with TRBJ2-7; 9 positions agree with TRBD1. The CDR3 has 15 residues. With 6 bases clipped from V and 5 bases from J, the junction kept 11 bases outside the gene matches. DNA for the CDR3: TGTGCCAGCAGCCAGGTCATGGGACAGGGCCACGAGCAGTACTTC. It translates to CASSQVMGQGHEQYF.

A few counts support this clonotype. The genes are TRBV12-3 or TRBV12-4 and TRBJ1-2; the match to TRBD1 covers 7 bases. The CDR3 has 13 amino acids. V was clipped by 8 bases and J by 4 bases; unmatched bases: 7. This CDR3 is CASSMGQFYGYTF. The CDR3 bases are TGTGCCAGCTCCATGGGACAGTTCTATGGCTACACCTTC.

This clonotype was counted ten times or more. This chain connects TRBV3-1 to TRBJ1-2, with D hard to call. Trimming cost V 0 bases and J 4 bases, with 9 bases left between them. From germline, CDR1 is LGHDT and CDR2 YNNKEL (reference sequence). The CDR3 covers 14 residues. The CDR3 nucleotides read TGTGCCAGCAGCCAAGATTCCACAGTCTATGGCTACACCTTC. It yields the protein CASSQDSTVYGYTF.

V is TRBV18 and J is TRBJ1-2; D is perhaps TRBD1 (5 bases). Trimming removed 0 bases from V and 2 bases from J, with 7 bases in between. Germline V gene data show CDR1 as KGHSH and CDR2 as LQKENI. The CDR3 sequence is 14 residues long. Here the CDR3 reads CASSPPWGNYGYTF. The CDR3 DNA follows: TGTGCCAGCTCACCACCTTGGGGGAACTATGGCTACACCTTC.

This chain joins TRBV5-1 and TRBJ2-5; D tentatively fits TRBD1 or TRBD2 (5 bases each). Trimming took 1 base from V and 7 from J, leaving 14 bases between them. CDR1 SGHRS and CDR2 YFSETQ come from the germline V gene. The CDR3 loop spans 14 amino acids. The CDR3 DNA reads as TGCGCCAGCAGCTTGTTTGGGACGCCAGGGACCCAGTACTTC. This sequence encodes CASSLFGTPGTQYF.

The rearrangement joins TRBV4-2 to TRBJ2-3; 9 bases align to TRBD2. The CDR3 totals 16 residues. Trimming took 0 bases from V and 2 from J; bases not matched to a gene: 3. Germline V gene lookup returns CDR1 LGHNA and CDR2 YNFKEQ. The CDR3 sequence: CASSQEGGRVTDTQYF. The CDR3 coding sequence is TGTGCCAGCAGCCAAGAAGGCGGGAGGGTCACAGATACGCAGTATTTT.

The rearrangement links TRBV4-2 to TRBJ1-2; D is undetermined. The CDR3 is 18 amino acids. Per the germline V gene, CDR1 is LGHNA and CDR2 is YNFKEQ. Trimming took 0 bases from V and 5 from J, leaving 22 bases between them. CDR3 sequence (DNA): TGTGCCAGCAGCCAAGATGTTGTCCCCTCCATCGTTTATTATGGCTACACCTTC. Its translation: CASSQDVVPSIVYYGYTF.

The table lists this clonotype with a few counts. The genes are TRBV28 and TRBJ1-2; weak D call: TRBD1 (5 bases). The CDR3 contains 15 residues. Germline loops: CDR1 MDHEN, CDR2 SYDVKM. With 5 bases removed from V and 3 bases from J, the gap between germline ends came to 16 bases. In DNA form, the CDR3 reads TGTGCCAGCAGTCCCGGGACGCTGGGAGACTATGGCTACACCTTC. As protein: CASSPGTLGDYGYTF.

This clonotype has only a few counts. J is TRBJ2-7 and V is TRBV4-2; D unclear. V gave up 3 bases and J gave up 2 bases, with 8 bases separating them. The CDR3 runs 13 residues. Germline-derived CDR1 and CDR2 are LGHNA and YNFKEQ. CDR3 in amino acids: CASSHLGPYEQYF. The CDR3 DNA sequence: TGTGCCAGCAGCCACCTAGGGCCCTACGAGCAGTACTTC.

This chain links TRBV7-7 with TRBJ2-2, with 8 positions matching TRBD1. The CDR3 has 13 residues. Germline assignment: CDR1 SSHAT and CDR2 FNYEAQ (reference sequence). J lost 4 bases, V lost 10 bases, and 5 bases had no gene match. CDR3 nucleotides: TGTGCCACAGGACAGGGCCCCACCGGGGAGCTGTTTTTT. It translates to CATGQGPTGELFF. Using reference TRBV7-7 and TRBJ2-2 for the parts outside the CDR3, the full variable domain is GAGVSQSPRYKVTKRGQDVTLRCDPISSHATLYWYQQALGQGPEFLTYFNYEAQPDKSGLPSDRFSAERPEGSISTLTIQRTEQRDSAMYRCATGQGPTGELFFGEGSRLTVL.

The CDR3 spells CATSENSLVAEQFF. The CDR3 DNA reads as TGTGCCACCAGTGAAAATAGCCTAGTGGCTGAGCAGTTCTTC. The chain is built from TRBV24-1 and TRBJ2-1; D gene uncertain. The length of the CDR3 is 14 residues. V was trimmed by 4 bases and J by 9 bases, leaving 15 bases between them. Germline CDR1 and CDR2: KGHDR and SFDVKD.